This passage covers 17 T cell receptor beta chains from one sample sequenced in a study of shared clonotypes between healthy human individuals. Assay used: immunoSEQ multiplex PCR; TCRdb lists only in-frame clones, some missing. The sample lists about 2.5 million clones, approximately 90% seen once, with 0.3% to 0.45% in the top ten. Source material: naive CD4+ T cells from PBMCs. The subset: CD45RA+ positively selected. The origin of the receptors is a man aged 18 to 30 in good health. Some clones in this sample may be carry-over from other donors' samples.

In its sample, this clone was seen a few times. This rearrangement joins TRBV28 to TRBJ1-5; a possible D gene is TRBD1 (6 bases). This CDR3 is built from 12 residues. V lost 8 bases to trimming and J lost 4 bases, with 9 bases between them. Germline CDR1 reads MDHEN; CDR2 reads SYDVKM. CDR3 nucleotide sequence: TGTGCCAGCCAAACAGGGAATCAGCCCCAGCATTTT. Its protein is CASQTGNQPQHF.

The chain has TRBV5-4 and TRBJ1-1; D not resolved. V was shortened by 7 bases and J by 7 bases, with 14 bases between the two germline ends. The CDR3 totals 12 residues. The V gene's germline CDR1 is SGHNT and CDR2 YYREEE (reference sequence). CDR3 sequence (DNA): TGTGCCAGCCGTTCCGAGGGTGGTGAAGCTTTCTTT. Its translation is CASRSEGGEAFF.

The rearrangement uses TRBV6-1 and TRBJ2-3; D remains unclear. CDR1 is MNHNS, CDR2 SASEGT, per germline. V was pared by 4 bases and J by 3 bases, with 14 bases between. There are 15 residues in the CDR3. The DNA of the CDR3 is TGTGCCAGCAGTGCCCGTGAGCTATTTACAGATACGCAGTATTTT. It specifies CASSARELFTDTQYF.

This rearrangement joins TRBV28 to TRBJ2-7, with 9 bases fitting TRBD2. The CDR3 sequence is 15 residues long. V was clipped by 9 bases and J by 0 bases; unmatched bases: 9. Germline CDR1 reads MDHEN; CDR2 reads SYDVKM. In DNA form, the CDR3 reads TGTGCCAGTTCGGTGATAGCGGGAGACTCCTACGAGCAGTACTTC. As protein: CASSVIAGDSYEQYF.

The chain carries TRBV12-5 and TRBJ2-1, with TRBD2 matching 13 bases. CDR3 length equals 14 residues. The junction had 4 bases not matched to a gene; V was cut back by 6 bases and J by 8 bases. Germline V CDR1 and CDR2: LGHNT, FRNRAP. The CDR3 here is CASGGTSGNYEQFF. The DNA for the CDR3 is TGTGCTAGTGGCGGGACTAGCGGGAATTATGAGCAGTTCTTC.

The V gene is TRBV4-2, the J gene TRBJ2-7, with 7 bases fitting TRBD2. Germline CDR1 reads LGHNA; CDR2 reads YNFKEQ. V was pared by 0 bases and J by 3 bases, with 5 bases of the junction left unmatched. CDR3 length: 15 amino acids. This CDR3 reads CASSQEAGRNYEQYF. For the CDR3, the DNA is TGTGCCAGCAGCCAAGAAGCGGGGCGGAACTACGAGCAGTACTTC.

The chain is built from TRBV28 and TRBJ2-3; D is unclear. This CDR3 is built from 12 residues. V was trimmed by 0 bases and J by 11 bases, leaving 9 bases between them. CDR1 is MDHEN and CDR2 is SYDVKM in the germline V gene. As DNA, the CDR3 is TGTGCCAGCAGTTTATGGTCCCGCTGGCAGTATTTT. Translating it yields CASSLWSRWQYF.

The chain employs TRBV27 and TRBJ1-1; D uncertain. The CDR3 contains 14 residues. The germline gives CDR1 MNHEY, CDR2 SMNVEV (reference sequence). With 8 bases removed from V and 6 bases from J, the gap between germline ends came to 19 bases. The CDR3 DNA is TGTGCCAGCGGGTATTATGGGGTCGGGGCTGAAGCTTTCTTT. The encoded protein is CASGYYGVGAEAFF.

The rearrangement links TRBV4-2 to TRBJ1-3; D is unresolved. The CDR3 length is 16 residues. Looked up from germline, CDR1 is LGHNA and CDR2 is YNFKEQ. V lost 3 bases to trimming and J lost 0 bases, with 12 bases between them. DNA for the CDR3: TGTGCCAGCAGCCACGAAAGGGCTTCCTCTGGAAACACCATATATTTT. Amino acids: CASSHERASSGNTIYF.

This chain links TRBV28 with TRBJ2-7; D perhaps matches TRBD1 (6 bases). The CDR3 spans 15 residues. The V gene lost 2 bases and the J gene lost 4 bases, with 15 bases spanning the gap. From germline, CDR1 is MDHEN and CDR2 SYDVKM. Here the CDR3 DNA reads TGTGCCAGCAGTTTAACTACAGGGTTTCGATACGAGCAGTACTTC. This codes for CASSLTTGFRYEQYF.

V gene TRBV12-5 combines with J gene TRBJ2-5, with 7 nucleotides matching TRBD1. This CDR3 has 12 amino acids. With 6 bases clipped from V and 4 bases from J, the junction kept 2 bases outside the gene matches. Germline CDR1 is LGHNT and CDR2 is FRNRAP. The CDR3: CASGAGGETQYF. The CDR3 region has the DNA TGTGCTAGTGGCGCAGGGGGAGAGACCCAGTACTTC.

This chain connects TRBV5-6 to TRBJ1-4; D not certain. The germline V and J ends were trimmed by 3 bases and 8 bases, with 11 bases remaining between them. The CDR3 spans 13 residues. CDR1 and CDR2 from the germline V gene are SGHDT and YYEEEE. CDR3 amino acids: CASSSGPREKLFF. DNA of the CDR3: TGTGCCAGCAGCTCGGGCCCGAGGGAAAAACTGTTTTTT.

This clone was detected only once. The chain employs TRBV9 and TRBJ2-5; no definite D call. Germline-derived CDR1 and CDR2 are SGDLS and YYNGEE. This CDR3 is 13 amino acids long. V lost 0 bases and J 4 bases, leaving 7 bases between the germline ends. The CDR3: CASSVAQTETQYF. The CDR3 DNA is TGTGCCAGCAGCGTAGCACAGACAGAGACCCAGTACTTC.

The rearrangement joins TRBV7-6 to TRBJ1-6; D call uncertain. This CDR3 spans 16 amino acids. CDR1 SGHVS and CDR2 FNYEAQ come from the germline V gene. V was shortened by 1 base and J by 3 bases, with 10 bases between the two germline ends. CDR3 residues: CASSLGEYSYNSPLHF. In nucleotides, the CDR3 is TGTGCCAGCAGCTTAGGGGAATACAGCTATAATTCACCCCTCCACTTT.

V usage is TRBV21-1 and J usage is TRBJ2-7. TRBV21-1 is a pseudogene. The length of the CDR3 is 11 residues. The CDR3 sequence: CASSKVPEQYF. The CDR3, as DNA: TGTGCCAGCAGCAAAGTTCCCGAGCAGTACTTC.

The chain has TRBV28 and TRBJ1-4, with TRBD1 as a possible D gene (5 bases). In germline, CDR1 is MDHEN, CDR2 SYDVKM. Trimming left V 5 bases short and J 5 bases short, with 12 bases between. The CDR3 loop spans 14 amino acids. DNA of the CDR3: TGTGCCAGCAGTGCTGACAGACGAAATGAAAAACTGTTTTTT. Protein: CASSADRRNEKLFF. Complete variable domain (other parts from reference TRBV28 and TRBJ1-4): DVKVTQSSRYLVKRTGEKVFLECVQDMDHENMFWYRQDPGLGLRLIYFSYDVKMKEKGDIPEGYSVSREKKERFSLILESASTNQTSMYLCASSADRRNEKLFFGSGTQLSVL.

This clone was seen more than once but under ten times. The chain couples TRBV7-2 to TRBJ1-2; maybe TRBD1 (6 bases). Trimming cost V 5 bases and J 8 bases, with 12 bases left between them. The CDR3 spans 12 residues. Looked up from germline, CDR1 is SGHTA and CDR2 is FQGNSA. The CDR3 sequence: CASSPGQLGYTF. CDR3 in DNA: TGTGCCAGCAGCCCAGGACAGTTGGGCTACACCTTC.